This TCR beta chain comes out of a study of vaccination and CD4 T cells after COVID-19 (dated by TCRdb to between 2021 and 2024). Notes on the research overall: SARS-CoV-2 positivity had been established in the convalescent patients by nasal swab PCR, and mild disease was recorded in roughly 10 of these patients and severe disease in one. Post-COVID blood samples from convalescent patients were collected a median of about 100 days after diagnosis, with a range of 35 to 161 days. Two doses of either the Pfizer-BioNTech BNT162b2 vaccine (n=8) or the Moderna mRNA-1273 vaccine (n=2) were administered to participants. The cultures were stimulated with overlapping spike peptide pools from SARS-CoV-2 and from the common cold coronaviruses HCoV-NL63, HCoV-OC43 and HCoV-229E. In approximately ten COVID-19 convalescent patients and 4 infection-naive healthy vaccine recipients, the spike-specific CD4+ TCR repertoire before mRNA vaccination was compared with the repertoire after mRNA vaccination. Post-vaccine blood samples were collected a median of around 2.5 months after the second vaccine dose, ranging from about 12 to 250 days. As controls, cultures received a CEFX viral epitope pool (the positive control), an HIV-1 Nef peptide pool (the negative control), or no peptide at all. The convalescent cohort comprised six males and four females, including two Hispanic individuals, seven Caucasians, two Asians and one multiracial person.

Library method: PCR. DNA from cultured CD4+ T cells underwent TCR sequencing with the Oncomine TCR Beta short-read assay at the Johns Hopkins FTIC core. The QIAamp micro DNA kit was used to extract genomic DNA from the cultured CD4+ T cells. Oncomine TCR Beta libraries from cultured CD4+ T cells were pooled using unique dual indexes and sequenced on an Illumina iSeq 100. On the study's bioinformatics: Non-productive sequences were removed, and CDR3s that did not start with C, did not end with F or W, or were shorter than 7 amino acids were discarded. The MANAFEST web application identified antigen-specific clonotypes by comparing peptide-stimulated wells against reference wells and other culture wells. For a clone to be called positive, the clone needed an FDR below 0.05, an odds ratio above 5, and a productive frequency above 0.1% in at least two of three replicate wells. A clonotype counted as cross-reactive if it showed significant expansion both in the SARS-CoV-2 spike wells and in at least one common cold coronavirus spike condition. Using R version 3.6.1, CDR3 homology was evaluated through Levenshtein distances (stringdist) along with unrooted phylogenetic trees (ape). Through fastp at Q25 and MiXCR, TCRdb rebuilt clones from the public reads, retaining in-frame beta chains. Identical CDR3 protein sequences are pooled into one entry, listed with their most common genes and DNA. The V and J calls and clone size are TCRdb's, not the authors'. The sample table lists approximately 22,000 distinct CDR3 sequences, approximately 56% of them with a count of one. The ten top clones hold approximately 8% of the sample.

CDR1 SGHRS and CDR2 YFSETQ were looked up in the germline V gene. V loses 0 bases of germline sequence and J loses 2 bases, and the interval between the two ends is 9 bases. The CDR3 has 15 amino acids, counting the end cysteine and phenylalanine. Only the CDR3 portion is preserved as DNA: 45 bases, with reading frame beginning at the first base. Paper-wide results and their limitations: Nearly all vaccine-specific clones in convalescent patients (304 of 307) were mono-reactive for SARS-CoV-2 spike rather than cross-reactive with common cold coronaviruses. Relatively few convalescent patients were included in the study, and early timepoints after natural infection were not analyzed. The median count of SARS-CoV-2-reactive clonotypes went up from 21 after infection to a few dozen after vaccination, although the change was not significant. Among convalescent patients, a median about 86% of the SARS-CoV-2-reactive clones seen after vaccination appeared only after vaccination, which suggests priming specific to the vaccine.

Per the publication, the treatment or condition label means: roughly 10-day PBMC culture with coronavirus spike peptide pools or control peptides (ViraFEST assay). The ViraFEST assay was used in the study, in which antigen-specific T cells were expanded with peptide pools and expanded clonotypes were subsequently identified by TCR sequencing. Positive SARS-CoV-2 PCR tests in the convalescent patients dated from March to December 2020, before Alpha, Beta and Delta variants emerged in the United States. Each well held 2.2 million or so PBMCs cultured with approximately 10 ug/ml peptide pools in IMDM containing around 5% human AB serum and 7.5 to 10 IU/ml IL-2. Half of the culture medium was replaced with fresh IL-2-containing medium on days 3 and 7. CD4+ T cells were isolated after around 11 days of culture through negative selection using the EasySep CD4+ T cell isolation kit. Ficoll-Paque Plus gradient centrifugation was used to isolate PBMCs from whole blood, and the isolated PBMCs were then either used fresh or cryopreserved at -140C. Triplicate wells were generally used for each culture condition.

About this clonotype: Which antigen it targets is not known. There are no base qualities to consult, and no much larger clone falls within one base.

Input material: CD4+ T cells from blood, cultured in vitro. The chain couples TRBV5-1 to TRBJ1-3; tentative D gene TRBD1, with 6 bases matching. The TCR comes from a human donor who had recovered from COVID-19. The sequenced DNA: TGCGCCAGCAGCTTGGCACAGGGAGCTGGAAACACCATATATTTT. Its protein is CASSLAQGAGNTIYF.